The clone carrying this T cell receptor (beta chain) was counted a few times. The antigen is unknown. One entry per CDR3 protein, called by TCRdb with MiXCR from the RT-PCR reads. The data show about half a million distinct CDR3 sequences, roughly 9.7% seen once. The entry originates in a study of response to subunit inactivated influenza vaccine. Study-wide points: There was a suggestion from the authors that each seasonal influenza vaccination recruits few new T cells.

Germline V gene lookup returns CDR1 MNHEY and CDR2 SVGEGT. The V and J ends lost 6 bases and 2 bases, in that order; junction bases with no gene match: 10. CDR3 length: 15 residues. This TCR came from a man aged 45-65 years who received an inactivated influenza vaccine. This sequence joins TRBV6-2 or TRBV6-3 and TRBJ2-7; TRBD2 agrees at 7 bases. The specimen comprised PBMCs from blood, sampled roughly 47 days after vaccination. Here the CDR3 DNA reads TGTGCCAGCAGCTATGCCGGGACTAAAACCTACGAGCAGTACTTC. Amino acids: CASSYAGTKTYEQYF.